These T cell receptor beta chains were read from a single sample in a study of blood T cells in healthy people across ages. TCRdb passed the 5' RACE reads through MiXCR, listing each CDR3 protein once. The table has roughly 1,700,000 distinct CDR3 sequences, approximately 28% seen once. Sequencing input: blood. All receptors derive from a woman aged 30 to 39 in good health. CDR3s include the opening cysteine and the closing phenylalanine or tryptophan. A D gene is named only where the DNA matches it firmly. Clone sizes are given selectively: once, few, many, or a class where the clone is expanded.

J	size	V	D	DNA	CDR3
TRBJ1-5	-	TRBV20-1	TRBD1	TGCAGTGCTGAACAGGGGGGCCGAAATCAGCCCCAGCATTTT	CSAEQGGRNQPQHF
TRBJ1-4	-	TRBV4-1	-	TGCGCCAGCAGCCAAGGGGCTAATGAAAAACTGTTTTTT	CASSQGANEKLFF
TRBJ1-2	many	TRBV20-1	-	TGCAGTGCTAGACCCAGATTCGCCATTGGCTACACCTTC	CSARPRFAIGYTF
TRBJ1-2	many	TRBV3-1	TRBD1	TGTGCCAGCAGCTATTTCGGGACAGGGAGTGGCTACACCTTC	CASSYFGTGSGYTF
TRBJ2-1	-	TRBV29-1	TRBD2	TGCAGCGTTGATCCAGGACTAGCGGGTGCGAATGAGCAGTTCTTC	CSVDPGLAGANEQFF
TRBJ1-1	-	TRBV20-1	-	TGCAGTGCTGAAGATTGGTCCGAAGCTTTCTTT	CSAEDWSEAFF
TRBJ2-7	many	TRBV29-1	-	TGCAGCGTTGAACTTCAGTTCCCGGGGGAGCAGTACTTC	CSVELQFPGEQYF
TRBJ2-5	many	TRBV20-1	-	TGCAGTGCTAGTTTGGGGGGGCAGATTGCGACCCAGTACTTC	CSASLGGQIATQYF
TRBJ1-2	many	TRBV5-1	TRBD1	TGCGCCAGCAGCTTGTTGGGGACAGCCTATGGCTACACCTTC	CASSLLGTAYGYTF
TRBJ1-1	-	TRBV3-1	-	TGTGCCAGCAGCCAAGCCGACGGGAACACTGAAGCTTTCTTT	CASSQADGNTEAFF
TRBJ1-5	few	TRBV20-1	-	TGCAGTGCTAGGATCAGTAATAGGGGCAATCAGCCCCAGCATTTT	CSARISNRGNQPQHF
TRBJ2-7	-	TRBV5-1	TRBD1	TGCGCCAGCAGCCTACAACAGGGGGGAGAGGCCCAGTACTTC	CASSLQQGGEAQYF
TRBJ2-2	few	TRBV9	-	TGTGCCAGCAGCGTGGCGTGGAACACCGGGGAGCTGTTTTTT	CASSVAWNTGELFF
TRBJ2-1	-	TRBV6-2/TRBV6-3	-	TGTGCCAGCAAGGACCTGGGCGATGAGCAGTTCTTC	CASKDLGDEQFF
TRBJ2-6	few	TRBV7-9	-	TGTGCCAGCAAACCTGGACAATCTGCCTCTGGGGCCAACGTCCTGACTTTC	CASKPGQSASGANVLTF
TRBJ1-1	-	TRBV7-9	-	TGTGCCAGCAGCCCCGACAGGATTATGGACACTGAAGCTTTCTTT	CASSPDRIMDTEAFF
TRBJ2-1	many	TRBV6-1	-	TGTGCCAGCACGGGGCCTAGCAGAGAGCAGTTCTTC	CASTGPSREQFF
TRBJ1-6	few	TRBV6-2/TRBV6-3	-	TGTGCCAGCACGACAGTTTCCCATTCACCCCTCCACTTT	CASTTVSHSPLHF
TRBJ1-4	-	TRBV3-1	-	TGTGCCAGCAGCCAAGAAATGGGCTCGGAAAAACTGTTTTTT	CASSQEMGSEKLFF
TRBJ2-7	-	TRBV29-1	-	TGCAGCGTTGAGGTTCGGACAGATTCCTACGAGCAGTACTTC	CSVEVRTDSYEQYF
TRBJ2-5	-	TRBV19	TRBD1	TGTGCCAGCCAACAGGGGATCGGAGAGACCCAGTACTTC	CASQQGIGETQYF
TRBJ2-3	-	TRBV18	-	TGTGCCAGCTCCCCAACGCGGGGAACCAACACAGATACGCAGTATTTT	CASSPTRGTNTDTQYF
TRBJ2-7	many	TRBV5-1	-	TGCGCCAGCAGCTTGGAACTAGCTGGTGGCGAGCAGTACTTC	CASSLELAGGEQYF
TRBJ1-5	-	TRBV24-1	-	TGTGCCCCTACGCGGTACGACAGTCCAGCTCAGCCCCAGCATTTT	CAPTRYDSPAQPQHF
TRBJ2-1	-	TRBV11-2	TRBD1	TGTGCCATCAGACGACAGGGCTGGTATGAGCAGTTCTTC	CAIRRQGWYEQFF
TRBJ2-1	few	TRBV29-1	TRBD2	TGCAGCGGTGGCCGGGGGGACCTGGGGAATGAGCAGTTCTTC	CSGGRGDLGNEQFF
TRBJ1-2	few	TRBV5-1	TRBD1	TGCGCCAGCAGCTCAATACGTCCCGGGACAGGGTCTGGCTACACCTTC	CASSSIRPGTGSGYTF
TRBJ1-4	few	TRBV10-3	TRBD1	TGTGCCATCAGTGGGACAGGAGAGGACGAAAAACTGTTTTTT	CAISGTGEDEKLFF
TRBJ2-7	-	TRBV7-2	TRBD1	TGTGCCAGCACCTTGGTGCAGACAGGGATACCGTACGAGCAGTACTTC	CASTLVQTGIPYEQYF
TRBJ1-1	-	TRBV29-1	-	TGCAGCGGGCGACGGACGAACACTGAAGCTTTCTTT	CSGRRTNTEAFF
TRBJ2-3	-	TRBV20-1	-	TGCAGTGCTCCCGGGACACCCAGCACAGATACGCAGTATTTT	CSAPGTPSTDTQYF
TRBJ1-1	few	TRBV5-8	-	TGTGCCAGCAGCATGGACGGGCTGAACACTGAAGCTTTCTTT	CASSMDGLNTEAFF
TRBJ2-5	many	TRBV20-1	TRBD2	TGCAGTGCTAGAGACGTCAGGCGGGAGGCGACCCAGTACTTC	CSARDVRREATQYF
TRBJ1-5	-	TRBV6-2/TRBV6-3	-	TGTGCCAGCAGAAAGACCGTAGTCTCCAATCAGCCCCAGCATTTT	CASRKTVVSNQPQHF
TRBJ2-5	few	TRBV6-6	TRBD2	TGTGCCTCTGCTAGCGGAGACCGCAATGAGCAGTACTTC	CASASGDRNEQYF
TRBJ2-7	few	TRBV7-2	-	TGTGCCAGCAGCCCCGGGGGTTTTAGCTCCTACGAGCAGTACTTC	CASSPGGFSSYEQYF
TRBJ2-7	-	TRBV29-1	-	TGCAGCGCCGTCAGGGATCCCGAGCAGTACTTC	CSAVRDPEQYF
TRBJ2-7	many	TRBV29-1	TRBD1	TGCAGCGCGGTGGGGTCGGGACAGGGGGCTTACGAGCAGTACTTC	CSAVGSGQGAYEQYF
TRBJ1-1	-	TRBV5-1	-	TGCGCCAGCAGCTTGGTGTTCCGGAACACTGAAGCTTTCTTT	CASSLVFRNTEAFF
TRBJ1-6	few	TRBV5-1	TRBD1	TGCGCCAGCAGCTTGGTGACAGGGAATAATTCACCCCTCCACTTT	CASSLVTGNNSPLHF
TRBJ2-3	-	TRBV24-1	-	TGTGCCACCAGTGATTTGCGGGGGACAGATACGCAGTATTTT	CATSDLRGTDTQYF
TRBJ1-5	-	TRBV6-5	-	TGTGCCAGCAGTTACTACCGCACTCAGCCCCAGCATTTT	CASSYYRTQPQHF
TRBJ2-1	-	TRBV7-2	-	TGTGCCAGCACGGGGCCCGACTACAATGAGCAGTTCTTC	CASTGPDYNEQFF
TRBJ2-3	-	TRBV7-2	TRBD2	TGTGCCAGTGCCCCCCAGCGGGGTAGCACAGATACGCAGTATTTT	CASAPQRGSTDTQYF
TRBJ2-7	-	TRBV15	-	TGTGCCACCAGCAGAGGGGCCTGGCAGACAGCCTACGAGCAGTACTTC	CATSRGAWQTAYEQYF
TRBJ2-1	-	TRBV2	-	TGTGCCAGCAGTGAAGGGGGGTTCGCCAAGAATGAGCAGTTCTTC	CASSEGGFAKNEQFF
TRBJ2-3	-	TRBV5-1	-	TGCGCCAGCAGCTTGGACGGGATGGGGCAGTATTTT	CASSLDGMGQYF